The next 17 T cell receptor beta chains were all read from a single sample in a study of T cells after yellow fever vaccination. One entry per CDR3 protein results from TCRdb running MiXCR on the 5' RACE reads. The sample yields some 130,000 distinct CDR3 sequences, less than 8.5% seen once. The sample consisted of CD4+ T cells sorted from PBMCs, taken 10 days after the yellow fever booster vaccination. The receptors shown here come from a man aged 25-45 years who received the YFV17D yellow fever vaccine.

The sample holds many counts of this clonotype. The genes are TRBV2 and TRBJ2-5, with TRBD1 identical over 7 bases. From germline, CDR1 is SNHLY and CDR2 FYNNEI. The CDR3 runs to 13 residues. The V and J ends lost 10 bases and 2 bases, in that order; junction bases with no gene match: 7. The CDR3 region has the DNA TGTGCCATTTTACCGGGACAGCAAGAGACCCAGTACTTC. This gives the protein CAILPGQQETQYF.

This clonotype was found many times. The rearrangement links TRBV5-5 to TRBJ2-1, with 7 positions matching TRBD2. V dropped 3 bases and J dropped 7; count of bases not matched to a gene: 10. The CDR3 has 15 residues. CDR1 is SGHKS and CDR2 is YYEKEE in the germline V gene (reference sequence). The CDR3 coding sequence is TGTGCCAGCAGCTCAACCGTGGGGGGGATGAATGAGCAGTTCTTC. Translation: CASSSTVGGMNEQFF.

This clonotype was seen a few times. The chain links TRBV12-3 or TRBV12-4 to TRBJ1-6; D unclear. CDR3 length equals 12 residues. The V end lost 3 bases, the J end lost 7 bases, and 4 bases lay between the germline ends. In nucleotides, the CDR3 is TGTGCCAGCAGTTTTCCGAATTCACCCCTCCACTTT. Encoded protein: CASSFPNSPLHF.

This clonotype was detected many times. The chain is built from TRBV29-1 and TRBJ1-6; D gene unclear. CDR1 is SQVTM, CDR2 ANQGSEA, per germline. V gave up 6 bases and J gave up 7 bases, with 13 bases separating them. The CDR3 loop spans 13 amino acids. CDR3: CSVAERTNSPLHF. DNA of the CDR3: TGCAGCGTGGCAGAAAGGACGAATTCACCCCTCCACTTT.

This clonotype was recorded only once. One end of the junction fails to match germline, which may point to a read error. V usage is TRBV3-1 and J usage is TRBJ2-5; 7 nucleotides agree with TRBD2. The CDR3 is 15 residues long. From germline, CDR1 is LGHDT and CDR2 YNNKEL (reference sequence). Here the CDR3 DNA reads TGTGCCAGCAGCCAAGTAGCGGGTAACCAAGAGACCCACTACTTC. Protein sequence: CASSQVAGNQETHYF.

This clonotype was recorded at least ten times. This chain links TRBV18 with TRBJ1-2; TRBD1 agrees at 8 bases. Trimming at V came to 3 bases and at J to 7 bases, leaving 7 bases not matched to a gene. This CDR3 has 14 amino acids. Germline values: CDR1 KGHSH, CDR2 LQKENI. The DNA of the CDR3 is TGTGCCAGCTCACCCAGACAGGGGACGGGTGGCTACACCTTC. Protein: CASSPRQGTGGYTF.

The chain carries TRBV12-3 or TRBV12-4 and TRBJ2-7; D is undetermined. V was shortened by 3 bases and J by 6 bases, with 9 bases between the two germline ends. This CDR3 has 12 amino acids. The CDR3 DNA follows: TGTGCCAGCAGTTTTCCGGTAGGCGAGCAGTACTTC. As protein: CASSFPVGEQYF.

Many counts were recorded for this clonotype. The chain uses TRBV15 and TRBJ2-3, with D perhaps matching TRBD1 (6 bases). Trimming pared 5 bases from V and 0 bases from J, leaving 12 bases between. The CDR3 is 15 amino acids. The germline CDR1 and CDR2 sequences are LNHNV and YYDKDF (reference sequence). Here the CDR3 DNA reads TGTGCCACCAGCCGCCGGGACATTAGCACAGATACGCAGTATTTT. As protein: CATSRRDISTDTQYF.

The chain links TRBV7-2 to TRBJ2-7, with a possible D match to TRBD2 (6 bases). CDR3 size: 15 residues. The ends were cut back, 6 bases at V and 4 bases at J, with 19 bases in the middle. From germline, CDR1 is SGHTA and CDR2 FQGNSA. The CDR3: CASSWGWRGDYEQYF. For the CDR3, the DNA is TGTGCCAGCAGTTGGGGTTGGCGGGGAGATTACGAGCAGTACTTC.

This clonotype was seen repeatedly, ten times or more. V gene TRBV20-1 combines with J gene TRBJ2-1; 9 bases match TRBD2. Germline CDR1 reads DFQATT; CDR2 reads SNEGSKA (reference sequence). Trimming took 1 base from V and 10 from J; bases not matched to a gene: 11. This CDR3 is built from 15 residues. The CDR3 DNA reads TGCAGTGCTAGAGGCCTAGCGGGGATACTACGAGAGCAGTTCTTC. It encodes CSARGLAGILREQFF.

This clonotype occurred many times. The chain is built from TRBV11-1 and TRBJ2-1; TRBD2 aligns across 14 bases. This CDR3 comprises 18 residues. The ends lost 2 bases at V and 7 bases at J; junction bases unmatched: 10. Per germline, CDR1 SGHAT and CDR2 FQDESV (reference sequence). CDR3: CASSLPIRLAGGRNEQFF. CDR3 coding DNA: TGTGCCAGCAGCTTACCCATCCGACTAGCGGGAGGGCGGAATGAGCAGTTCTTC.

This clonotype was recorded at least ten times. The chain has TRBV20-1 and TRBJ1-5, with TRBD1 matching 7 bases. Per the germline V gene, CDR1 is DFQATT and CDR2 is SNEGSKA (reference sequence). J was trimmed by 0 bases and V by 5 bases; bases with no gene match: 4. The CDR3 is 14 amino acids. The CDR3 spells CSAYRGYSNQPQHF. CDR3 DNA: TGCAGTGCTTACAGGGGATATAGCAATCAGCCCCAGCATTTT.

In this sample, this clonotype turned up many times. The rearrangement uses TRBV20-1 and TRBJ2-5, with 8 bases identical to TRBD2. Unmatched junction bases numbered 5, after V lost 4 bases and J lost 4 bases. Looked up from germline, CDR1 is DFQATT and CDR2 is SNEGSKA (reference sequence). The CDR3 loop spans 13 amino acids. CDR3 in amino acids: CSATRTSSETQYF. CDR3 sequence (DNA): TGCAGTGCTACCAGGACTAGCTCAGAGACCCAGTACTTC.

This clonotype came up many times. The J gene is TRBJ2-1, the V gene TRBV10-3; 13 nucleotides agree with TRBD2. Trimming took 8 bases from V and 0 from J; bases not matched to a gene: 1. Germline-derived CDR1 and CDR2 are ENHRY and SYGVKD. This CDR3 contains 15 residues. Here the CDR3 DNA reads TGTGCCATCCGGACTAGCGGGAGCTCCTACAATGAGCAGTTCTTC. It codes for CAIRTSGSSYNEQFF.

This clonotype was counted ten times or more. CDR3 in DNA: TGTGCCTGGGCCAGGGGGACAGGAGGCGGGGAGCTGTTTTTT. Translated, it gives CAWARGTGGGELFF. The V call is TRBV30, the J call TRBJ2-2, with 8 bases fitting TRBD1. CDR1 and CDR2 (germline): GTSNPN, SVGIG (reference sequence). V was clipped by 5 bases and J by 7 bases; unmatched bases: 9. The CDR3 totals 14 residues.

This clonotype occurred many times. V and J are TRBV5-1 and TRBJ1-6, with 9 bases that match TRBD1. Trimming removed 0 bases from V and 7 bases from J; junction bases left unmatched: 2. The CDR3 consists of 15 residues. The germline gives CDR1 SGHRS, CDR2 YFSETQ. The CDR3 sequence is CASSLEGQGNSPLHF. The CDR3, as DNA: TGCGCCAGCAGCTTGGAAGGACAGGGGAATTCACCCCTCCACTTT.

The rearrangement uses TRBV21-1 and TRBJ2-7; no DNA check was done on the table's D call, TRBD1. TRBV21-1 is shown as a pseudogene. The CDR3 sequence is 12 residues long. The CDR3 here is CASNEGGPEQYF. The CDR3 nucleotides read TGTGCCAGCAACGAGGGGGGGCCAGAGCAGTACTTC.